This T cell receptor beta chain originates from a study of blood T cell repertoires in COVID-19. On the study more broadly: Sites in the United States, Italy and Spain provided acute and convalescent COVID-19 samples.

The V gene end was trimmed by 6 bases and the J gene end by 0 bases; junction bases not matched to a gene: 6. CDR3 length equals 15 residues. Germline-derived CDR1 and CDR2 are SNHLY and FYNNEI. Patients at the Seattle site were enrolled during active infection and followed longitudinally. TCRdb keeps only in-frame clones here, not all; method: immunoSEQ multiplex PCR. This sample has nearly 250,000 clones; more than 70% occur once, and the top ten carry 5.5% to 6.5%. This TCR came from a woman of 80 years or more with COVID-19, enrolled during active disease. This rearrangement joins TRBV2 to TRBJ1-1; TRBD1 matches 8 bases. The source material was peripheral blood. CDR3 sequence (DNA): TGTGCCAGCAGCAGACAGGGGTCACTGAACACTGAAGCTTTCTTT. Translated: CASSRQGSLNTEAFF.